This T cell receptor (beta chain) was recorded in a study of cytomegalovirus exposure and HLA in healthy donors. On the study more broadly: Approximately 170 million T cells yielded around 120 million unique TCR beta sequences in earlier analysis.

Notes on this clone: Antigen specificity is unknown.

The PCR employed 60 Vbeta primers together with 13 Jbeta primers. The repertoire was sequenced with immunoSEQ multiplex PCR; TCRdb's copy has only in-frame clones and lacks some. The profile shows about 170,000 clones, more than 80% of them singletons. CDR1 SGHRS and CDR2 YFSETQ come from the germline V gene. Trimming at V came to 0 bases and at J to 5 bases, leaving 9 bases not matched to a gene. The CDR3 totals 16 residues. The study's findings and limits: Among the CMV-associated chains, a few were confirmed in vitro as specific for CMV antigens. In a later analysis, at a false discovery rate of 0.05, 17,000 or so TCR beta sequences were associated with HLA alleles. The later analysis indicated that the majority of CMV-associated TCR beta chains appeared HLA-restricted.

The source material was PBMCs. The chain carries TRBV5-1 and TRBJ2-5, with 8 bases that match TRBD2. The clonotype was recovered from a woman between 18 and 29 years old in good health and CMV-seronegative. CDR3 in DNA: TGCGCCAGCAGCTTGGCCGGCGGGGGGCTAGGGGAGACCCAGTACTTC. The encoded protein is CASSLAGGGLGETQYF.